The 2 T cell receptor beta chains below all came from one sample that was sequenced in a study of early T cells in non-severe SARS-CoV-2 infection. Each CDR3 protein is one row after TCRdb ran MiXCR on the 5' RACE reads. Of about 60,000 distinct CDR3 sequences detected, roughly 5.5% appear once; the ten largest clones hold roughly 7.1%. Sequencing was performed on whole blood. The receptors stem from an adult who was a healthcare worker with PCR-confirmed SARS-CoV-2 infection or an uninfected control (not recorded which).

As regards this clonotype: Being one base from a much bigger clone, this may be a read error. V usage is TRBV7-9 and J usage is TRBJ2-1; TRBD2 agrees at 8 bases. The germline CDR1 and CDR2 sequences are SEHNR and FQNEAQ (reference sequence). The CDR3 covers 16 residues. As DNA, the CDR3 is TGTGCCAGCAGCTTAGCGACGGGAGGGCCACACAATGTGCAGTTCTTC. This translates into CASSLATGGPHNVQFF.

This clonotype was recorded at least ten times. V gene TRBV7-9 combines with J gene TRBJ2-1; possibly TRBD1 for D (6 bases). Germline loops: CDR1 SEHNR, CDR2 FQNEAQ (reference sequence). Trimming shortened V by 4 bases and J by 9 bases, and 19 bases separated the two germline ends. The CDR3 sequence is 15 residues long. The CDR3 is CASSSVRGRHGEQFF. The CDR3 region has the DNA TGTGCCAGCAGCTCCGTCAGGGGTAGGCATGGTGAGCAGTTCTTC.